The present T cell receptor beta chain was sequenced within a study of read filtering for tumor transcriptome and immune sequencing. Study-wide findings and caveats: Even smaller IR-seq throughput identified most shared clonotypes.

This library used roughly 400 ng RNA and molecular barcoded adaptors spanning alpha/delta and beta/gamma chains. One entry per CDR3 protein results from TCRdb running MiXCR on the reads. The sample includes about 21,000 distinct CDR3 sequences, approximately 20% of them seen just once. Germline CDR1 is SGHRS and CDR2 is YFSETQ. V dropped 4 bases and J dropped 5; count of bases not matched to a gene: 7. The CDR3 spans 14 residues. The table lists this clonotype with many counts. The target antigen is unknown. The TCR comes from a donor aged 40 or over with multiple myeloma. The source material was a population of CD138-negative cells sorted from bone marrow. The V and J genes are TRBV5-1 and TRBJ2-3; 7 bases agree with TRBD2. CDR3 coding DNA: TGCGCCAGCAGCGTCGGGACTACTAAAGATACGCAGTATTTT. Its protein is CASSVGTTKDTQYF.